The clone carrying this TCR beta chain was observed at least ten times. Its target is not known. This record comes from a study of CD8 T cells in ankylosing spondylitis. Study-wide results and limits: As for the disease-linked clones, they showed a CD8+ phenotype and occurred at relatively low frequencies in peripheral blood. Seemingly distinctive of ankylosing spondylitis blood was a TCR beta motif formed by eight highly homologous variants. Some of the motif variants had earlier been found in reactive arthritis patients' fluid and blood. Disease-linked clones reportedly showed significant enrichment in matched ankylosing spondylitis synovial fluid.

Using quantitative 5'-RACE with molecular barcodes, the authors made TCR beta libraries. TCRdb re-called the 5' RACE reads with MiXCR, one entry per CDR3 protein. Altogether under 550,000 distinct CDR3 sequences are present, more than 25% being singletons, with the ten largest covering about 1%. The CDR3 totals 13 residues. The V end lost 1 base, the J end lost 1 base, and 7 bases lay between the germline ends. CDR1 and CDR2 from the germline V gene are SQVTM and ANQGSEA. The receptor's source is a male donor with ankylosing spondylitis. Source material: blood, either unsorted or a sorted T cell fraction (not recorded which). This sequence joins TRBV29-1 and TRBJ1-1, with D hard to call. CDR3 in amino acids: CSVEVVRNTEAFF. In DNA form, the CDR3 reads TGCAGCGTTGAAGTTGTGAGGAACACTGAAGCTTTCTTT.